This paragraph reports one T cell receptor (beta chain). This specimen belongs to a study of blood T cell repertoires in COVID-19. Study-wide background: The United States, Italy and Spain were the sources of the acute and convalescent COVID-19 samples. PBMCs, B-cell-depleted T cells, or T cells provided the cDNA or gDNA that made up the material.

Method: immunoSEQ multiplex PCR; TCRdb's copy keeps in-frame clones and lacks some. Of under 100,000 clones detected, about 83% appear once; the ten largest clones hold roughly 2.2%. Material for sequencing was peripheral blood. The receptor was isolated from a woman in her seventies with acute or convalescent COVID-19.

The CDR3 here is CASSLTGLNQPQHF. The CDR3 DNA reads TGTGCCAGCAGCTTAACAGGGTTAAATCAGCCCCAGCATTTT. This chain joins TRBV5-6 and TRBJ1-5; tentatively, D is TRBD1 (6 bases). Germline lookup yields CDR1 SGHDT and CDR2 YYEEEE. This CDR3 spans 14 amino acids. Trimming took 2 bases from V and 4 from J, leaving 10 bases between them.